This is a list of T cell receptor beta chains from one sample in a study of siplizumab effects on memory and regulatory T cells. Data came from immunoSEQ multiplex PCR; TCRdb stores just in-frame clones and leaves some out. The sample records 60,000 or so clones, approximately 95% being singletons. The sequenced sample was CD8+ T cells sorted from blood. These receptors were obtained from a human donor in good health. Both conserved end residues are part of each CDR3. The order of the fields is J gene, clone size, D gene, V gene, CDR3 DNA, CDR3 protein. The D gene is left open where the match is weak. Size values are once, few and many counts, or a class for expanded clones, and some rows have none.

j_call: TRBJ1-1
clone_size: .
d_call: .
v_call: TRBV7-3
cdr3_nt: TGTGCCAGCAGCTTGGTGGACATACAGGACACTGAAGCTTTCTTT
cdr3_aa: CASSLVDIQDTEAFF

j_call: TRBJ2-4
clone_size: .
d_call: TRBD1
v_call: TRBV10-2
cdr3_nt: TGCGCCAGCACCTCATCTTACCGACAGGGGAAAAACATTCAGTACTTC
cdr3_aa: CASTSSYRQGKNIQYF

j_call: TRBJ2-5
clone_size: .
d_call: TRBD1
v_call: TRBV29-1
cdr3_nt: TGCAGCGTCGCCGACAGGGAAGAGACCCAGTACTTC
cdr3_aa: CSVADREETQYF

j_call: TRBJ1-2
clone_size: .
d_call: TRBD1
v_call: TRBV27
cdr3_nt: TGTGCCAGCAGCGGAAGGAGAGACAGGGGTCATGGCTACACCTTC
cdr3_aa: CASSGRRDRGHGYTF

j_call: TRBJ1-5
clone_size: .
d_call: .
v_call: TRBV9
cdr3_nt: TGTGCCAGCAGCGTAGAGCTAGGGGAGTTCTATAGCAATCAGCCCCAGCATTTT
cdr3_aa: CASSVELGEFYSNQPQHF

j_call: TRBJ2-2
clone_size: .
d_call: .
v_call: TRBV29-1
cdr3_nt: TGCAGCGTGGGAGGATCCGGGGAGCTGTTTTTT
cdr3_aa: CSVGGSGELFF

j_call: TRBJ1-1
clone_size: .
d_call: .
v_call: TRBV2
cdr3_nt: TGTGCCAGTACTTTGGGGAGCACTGAAGCTTTCTTT
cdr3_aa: CASTLGSTEAFF

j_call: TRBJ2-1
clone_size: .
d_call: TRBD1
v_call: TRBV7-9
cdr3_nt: TGTGCCAGCAGCCCAAGACAGGGGAGCTCCTACAATGAGCAGTTCTTC
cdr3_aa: CASSPRQGSSYNEQFF

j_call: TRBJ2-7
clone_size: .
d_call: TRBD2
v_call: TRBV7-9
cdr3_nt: TGTGCCAGCAGCGCAGCTAGCGGAATTTTCTACGAGCAGTACTTC
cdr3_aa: CASSAASGIFYEQYF

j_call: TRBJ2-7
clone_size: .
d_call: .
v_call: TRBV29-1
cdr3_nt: TGCAGCGTTCGAGTAGCCAGAGTCTACGAGCAGTACTTC
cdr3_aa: CSVRVARVYEQYF

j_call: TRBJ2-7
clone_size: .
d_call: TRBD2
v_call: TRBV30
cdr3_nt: TGTGCCTGGAACCGGGACCTAGCGGCCGAGCAGTACTTC
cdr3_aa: CAWNRDLAAEQYF

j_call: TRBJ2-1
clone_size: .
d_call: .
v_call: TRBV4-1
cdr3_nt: TGCGCCAGCAGCCAAGAGGTCCTAAGCTCCTACAATGAGCAGTTCTTC
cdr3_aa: CASSQEVLSSYNEQFF

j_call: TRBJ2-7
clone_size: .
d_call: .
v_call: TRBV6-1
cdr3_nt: TGTGCCAGCAGTGAAAGGGTGACGGAGCAGTACTTC
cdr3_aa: CASSERVTEQYF

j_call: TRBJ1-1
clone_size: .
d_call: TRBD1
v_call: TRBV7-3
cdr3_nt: TGTGCCAGCAGCCCGACAGGGGCGGACACTGAAGCTTTCTTT
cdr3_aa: CASSPTGADTEAFF

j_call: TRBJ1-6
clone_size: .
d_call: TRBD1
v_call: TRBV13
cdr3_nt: TGTGCCAGCAGCACAGGGGGACAGGGGTATAATTCACCCCTCCACTTT
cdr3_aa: CASSTGGQGYNSPLHF

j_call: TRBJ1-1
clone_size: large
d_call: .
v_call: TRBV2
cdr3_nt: TGTGCCAGCAGGGGGAACTTGAACACTGAAGCTTTCTTT
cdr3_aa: CASRGNLNTEAFF

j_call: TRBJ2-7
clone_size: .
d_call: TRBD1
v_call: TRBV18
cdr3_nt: TGTGCCAGCTCGCTGGGACAGGGAAGCTCCTACGAGCAGTACTTC
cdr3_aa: CASSLGQGSSYEQYF

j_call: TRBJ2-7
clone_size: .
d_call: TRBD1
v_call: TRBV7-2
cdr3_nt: TGTGCCAGCAGGTATTCCGGGACAGACTCCGAGCAGTACTTC
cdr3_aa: CASRYSGTDSEQYF

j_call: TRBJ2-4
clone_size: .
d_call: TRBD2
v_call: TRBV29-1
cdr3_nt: TGCAGCGTTGTAGGCGGGAGCTCAGCCAAAAACATTCAGTACTTC
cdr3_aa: CSVVGGSSAKNIQYF

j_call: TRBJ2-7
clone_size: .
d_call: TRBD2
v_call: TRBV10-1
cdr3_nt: TGCGCCAGCAGTGATTCTCTCGGCGGGAGAGAATCCGAGCAGTACTTC
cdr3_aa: CASSDSLGGRESEQYF

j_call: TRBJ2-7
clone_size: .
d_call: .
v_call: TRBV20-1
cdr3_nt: TGCAGTGTAGGTACCTACTACGAGCAGTACTTC
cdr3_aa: CSVGTYYEQYF

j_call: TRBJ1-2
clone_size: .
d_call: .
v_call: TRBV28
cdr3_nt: TGTGCCAGCAGTTTAGGCTCCTATGGCTACACCTTC
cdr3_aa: CASSLGSYGYTF

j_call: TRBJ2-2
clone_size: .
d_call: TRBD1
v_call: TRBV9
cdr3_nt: TGTGCCAGCAGCGTAGTGGCAGGGGGCGACACCGGGGAGCTGTTTTTT
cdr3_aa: CASSVVAGGDTGELFF

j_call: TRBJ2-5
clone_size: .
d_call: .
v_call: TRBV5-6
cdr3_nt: TGTGCCAGCAGCTTCTATTCGGGCCCACTGGGGGAGACCCAGTACTTC
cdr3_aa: CASSFYSGPLGETQYF

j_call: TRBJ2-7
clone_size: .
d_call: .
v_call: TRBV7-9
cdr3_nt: TGTGCCAGCACCACCACCGGGGGACCCTACGAGCAGTACTTC
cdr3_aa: CASTTTGGPYEQYF

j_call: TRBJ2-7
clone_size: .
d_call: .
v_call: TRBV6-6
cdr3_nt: TGTGCCAGCAGCCATAACTACGAGCAGTACTTC
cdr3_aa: CASSHNYEQYF

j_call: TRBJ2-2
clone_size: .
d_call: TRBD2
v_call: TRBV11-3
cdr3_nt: TGTGCCAGCAGCCTCGGGACTAGCGGGAGGGCCGCCACCGGGGAGCTGTTTTTT
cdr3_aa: CASSLGTSGRAATGELFF

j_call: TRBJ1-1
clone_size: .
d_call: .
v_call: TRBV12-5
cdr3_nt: TGTGCTAGTGGTTTGGTATACGGGGACACTGAAGCTTTCTTT
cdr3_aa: CASGLVYGDTEAFF

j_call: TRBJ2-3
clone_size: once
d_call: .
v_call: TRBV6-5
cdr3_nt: TGTGCCAGCAGTTACTCCGCGTACACAGATACGCAGTATTTT
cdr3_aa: CASSYSAYTDTQYF

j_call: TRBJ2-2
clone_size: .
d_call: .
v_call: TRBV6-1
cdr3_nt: TGTGCCAGCATTAAAGCAGGGGCGAAGAACACCGGGGAGCTGTTTTTT
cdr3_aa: CASIKAGAKNTGELFF

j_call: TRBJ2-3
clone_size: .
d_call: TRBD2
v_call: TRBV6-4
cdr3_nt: TGTGCCAGCTCCGGGACTAGCGCGACAGGGCCAGATACGCAGTATTTT
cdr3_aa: CASSGTSATGPDTQYF

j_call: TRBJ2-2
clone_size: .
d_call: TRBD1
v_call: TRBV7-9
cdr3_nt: TGTGCCAGCAGCTGGACAGGGGGGGACACCGGGGAGCTGTTTTTT
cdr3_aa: CASSWTGGDTGELFF

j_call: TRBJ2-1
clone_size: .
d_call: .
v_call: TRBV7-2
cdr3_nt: TGTGCCAGCAGCCCACTAGACAATGAGCAGTTCTTC
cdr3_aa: CASSPLDNEQFF

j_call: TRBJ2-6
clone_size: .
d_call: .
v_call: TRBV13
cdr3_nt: TGTGCCAGCAGTTTAACAGGGACTGGGGCCAACGTCCTGACTTTC
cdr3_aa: CASSLTGTGANVLTF

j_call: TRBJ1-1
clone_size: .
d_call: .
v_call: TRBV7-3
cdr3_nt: TGTGCCAGCAGCCTCTCGGGGGATCTGAACACTGAAGCTTTCTTT
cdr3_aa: CASSLSGDLNTEAFF

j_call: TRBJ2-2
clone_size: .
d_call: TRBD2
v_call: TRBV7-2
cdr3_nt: TGTGCCAGCAGCTTACTAGCGGGACGTACCGGGGAGCTGTTTTTT
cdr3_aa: CASSLLAGRTGELFF

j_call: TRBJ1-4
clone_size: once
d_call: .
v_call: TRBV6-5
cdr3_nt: TGTGCCAGCAGTGACAGCGCGGACGAAAAACTGTTTTTT
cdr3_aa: CASSDSADEKLFF

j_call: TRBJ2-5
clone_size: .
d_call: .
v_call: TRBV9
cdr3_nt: TGTGCCAGCAGCGTAGTACTAGACTCGGAGACCCAGTACTTC
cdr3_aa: CASSVVLDSETQYF

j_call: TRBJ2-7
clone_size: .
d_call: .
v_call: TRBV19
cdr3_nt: TGTGCCAGTAGTAACTACTTAGGGGCAGGTCCTTCCTACGAGCAGTACTTC
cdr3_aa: CASSNYLGAGPSYEQYF

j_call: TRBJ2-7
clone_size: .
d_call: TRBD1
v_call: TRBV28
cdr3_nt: TGTGCCAGCAGTGCGCCCGGGACAGCCTCCTACGAGCAGTACTTC
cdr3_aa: CASSAPGTASYEQYF

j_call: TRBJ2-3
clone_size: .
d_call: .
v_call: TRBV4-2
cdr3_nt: TGTGCCAGCAGCCAAGAACAGGGATGGAGCACAGATACGCAGTATTTT
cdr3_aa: CASSQEQGWSTDTQYF

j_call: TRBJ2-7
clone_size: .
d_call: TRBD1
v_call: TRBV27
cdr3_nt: TGTGCCAGCAGTTTAGAGGGGACAGTAACCTACGAGCAGTACTTC
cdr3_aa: CASSLEGTVTYEQYF

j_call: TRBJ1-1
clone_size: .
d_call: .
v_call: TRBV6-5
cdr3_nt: TGTGCCAGCAAGCAGGGCCCCACTGAAGCTTTCTTT
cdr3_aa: CASKQGPTEAFF

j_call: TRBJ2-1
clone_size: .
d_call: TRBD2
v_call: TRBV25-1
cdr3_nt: TGTGCCAGCGGACCCACTAGCGGGAGTGGGAATGAGCAGTTCTTC
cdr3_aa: CASGPTSGSGNEQFF

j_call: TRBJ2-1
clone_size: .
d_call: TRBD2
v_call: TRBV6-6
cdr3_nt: TGTGCCAGCGCCTTTGGGAGGGGCGGCAATGAGCAGTTCTTC
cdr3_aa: CASAFGRGGNEQFF

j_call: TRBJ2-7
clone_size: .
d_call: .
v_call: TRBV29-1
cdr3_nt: TGCAGCGTCCGGAGGGAATTTTCCTACGAGCAGTACTTC
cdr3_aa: CSVRREFSYEQYF

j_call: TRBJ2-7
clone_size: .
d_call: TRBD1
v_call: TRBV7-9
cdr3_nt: TGTGCCAGCAGCTTCCCGGGACAGGGGGCCTACGAGCAGTACTTC
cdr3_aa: CASSFPGQGAYEQYF

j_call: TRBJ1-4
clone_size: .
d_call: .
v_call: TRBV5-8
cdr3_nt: TGTGCCAGCAGCTTGGTCAGCTATTCAACTAATGAAAAACTGTTTTTT
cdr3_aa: CASSLVSYSTNEKLFF

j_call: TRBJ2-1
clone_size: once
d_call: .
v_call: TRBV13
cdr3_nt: TGTGCCAGCAGCTCCCGCGGCACCTACAATGAGCAGTTCTTC
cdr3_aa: CASSSRGTYNEQFF

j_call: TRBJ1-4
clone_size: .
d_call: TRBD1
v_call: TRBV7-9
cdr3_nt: TGTGCCAGCGGGACGAGGACAGGGGGTCAGACTAATGAAAAACTGTTTTTT
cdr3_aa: CASGTRTGGQTNEKLFF

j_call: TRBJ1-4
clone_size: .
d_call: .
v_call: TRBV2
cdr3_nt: TGTGCCAGCAGTGAACTGGATCCCCTTTGGACTAATGAAAAACTGTTTTTT
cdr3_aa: CASSELDPLWTNEKLFF

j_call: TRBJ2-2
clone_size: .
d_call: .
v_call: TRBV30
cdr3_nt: TGTGCCCAACAGGGAGTCGGGGAGCTGTTTTTT
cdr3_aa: CAQQGVGELFF

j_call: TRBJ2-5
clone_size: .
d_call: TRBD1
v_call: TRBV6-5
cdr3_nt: TGTGCCAGCAGTCTAGGGGGCTCGCAAGAGACCCAGTACTTC
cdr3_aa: CASSLGGSQETQYF

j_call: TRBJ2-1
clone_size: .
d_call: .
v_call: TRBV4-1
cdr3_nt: TGCGCCAGCAGCCAAGAGGTGGTGTATGAGCAGTTCTTC
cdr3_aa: CASSQEVVYEQFF

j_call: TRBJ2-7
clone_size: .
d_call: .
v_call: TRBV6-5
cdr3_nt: TGTGCCAGCAGTTATTGGGCAGGGAAAGGCTTC
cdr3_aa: CASSYWAGKGF

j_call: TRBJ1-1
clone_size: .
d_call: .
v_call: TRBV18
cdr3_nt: TGTGCCAGCTCACCACCGGACCTCAACACTGAAGCTTTCTTT
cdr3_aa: CASSPPDLNTEAFF

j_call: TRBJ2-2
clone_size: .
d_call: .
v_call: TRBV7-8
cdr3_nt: TGTGCCAGCAGCTTACCCGGGGAGCTGTTTTTT
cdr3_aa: CASSLPGELFF

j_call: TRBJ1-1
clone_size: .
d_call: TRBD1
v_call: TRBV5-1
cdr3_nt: TGCGCCAGCACCCAAGGGACAGAGAACACTGAAGCTTTCTTT
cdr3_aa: CASTQGTENTEAFF